This is a list of T cell receptor beta chains from one sample in a study of molecular identifiers for immune sequencing clone quantification. TCRdb reprocessed the PCR reads via MiXCR and lists one record per CDR3 protein. The sample records over 550,000 distinct CDR3 sequences, around 25% being singletons. The source material was naive CD8+ T cells from blood, with Jurkat cell RNA spiked in. Receptors were obtained from a human donor in good health. Some libraries in this study had Jurkat cell RNA spiked in. The CDR3 runs from the conserved cysteine through the conserved F or W. Each record gives: clone size, D gene, J gene, V gene, CDR3 protein, CDR3 DNA. D genes are given only for firm matches. Clone sizes are given selectively: once, few, many, or a class where the clone is expanded.

many,-,TRBJ2-2,TRBV24-1,CATSDPTYTGELFF,TGTGCCACCAGTGACCCTACTTACACCGGGGAGCTGTTTTTT
-,-,TRBJ2-1,TRBV27,CATRRGGPYNEQFF,TGTGCCACCCGAAGGGGGGGCCCGTACAATGAGCAGTTCTTC
many,-,TRBJ2-7,TRBV7-9,CASSLTAYEQYF,TGTGCCAGCAGCCTGACAGCATACGAGCAGTACTTC
many,TRBD1,TRBJ1-2,TRBV6-2/TRBV6-3,CASSYTGTGIGYTF,TGTGCCAGCAGTTACACCGGGACAGGGATCGGCTACACCTTC
few,TRBD2,TRBJ2-2,TRBV6-5,CASSYAGGGGNTGELFF,TGTGCCAGCAGTTATGCGGGAGGAGGAGGGAACACCGGGGAGCTGTTTTTT
few,-,TRBJ2-7,TRBV4-1,CASSQILAGSYEQYF,TGCGCCAGCAGCCAAATATTGGCAGGGTCCTACGAGCAGTACTTC
once,TRBD1,TRBJ2-7,TRBV20-1,CSARGTGPTYEQYF,TGCAGTGCTAGGGGGACAGGCCCAACCTACGAGCAGTACTTC
-,TRBD1,TRBJ1-5,TRBV27,CASSHNYGTGHGQPQHF,TGTGCCAGCAGCCACAACTACGGGACAGGGCACGGTCAGCCCCAGCATTTT
-,-,TRBJ1-2,TRBV30,CAWSVRLGSHYGYTF,TGTGCCTGGAGTGTACGGCTGGGCAGCCACTATGGCTACACCTTC
many,-,TRBJ2-7,TRBV28,CASSFRNRYEQYF,TGTGCCAGCAGTTTCCGGAACCGCTACGAGCAGTACTTC
few,-,TRBJ1-2,TRBV7-2,CASSHYQGIYGYTF,TGTGCCAGCAGCCACTACCAGGGAATCTATGGCTACACCTTC
-,-,TRBJ1-5,TRBV7-9,CASSLSGDSNQPQHF,TGTGCCAGCAGCTTATCGGGGGATAGCAATCAGCCCCAGCATTTT
-,-,TRBJ2-7,TRBV12-3/TRBV12-4,CASSFGPEEQYF,TGTGCCAGCAGTTTTGGACCCGAGGAACAGTACTTC
few,-,TRBJ2-2,TRBV4-3,CASSHEDTGELFF,TGCGCCAGCAGCCATGAGGACACCGGGGAGCTGTTTTTT
few,-,TRBJ2-5,TRBV15,CATSTGLEETQYF,TGTGCCACCAGCACGGGCCTGGAAGAGACCCAGTACTTC
-,-,TRBJ1-3,TRBV5-6,CASSLLSRDTYGNTIYF,TGTGCCAGCAGCTTGCTGTCCCGGGACACTTATGGAAACACCATATATTTT
-,-,TRBJ1-6,TRBV7-2,CASSGRPSGPPYNSPLHF,TGTGCCAGCAGCGGGCGACCCTCCGGGCCCCCGTATAATTCACCCCTCCACTTT
few,-,TRBJ2-1,TRBV29-1,CSLRVSYNEQFF,TGCAGCCTTCGGGTTTCCTACAATGAGCAGTTCTTC
few,-,TRBJ2-1,TRBV20-1,CSARLAGAFLEQFF,TGCAGTGCTAGGCTGGCGGGGGCGTTTCTCGAGCAGTTCTTC
many,-,TRBJ2-3,TRBV12-3/TRBV12-4,CASTPEVRATQYF,TGTGCCAGCACCCCTGAGGTGAGGGCTACGCAGTATTTT
many,TRBD2,TRBJ2-3,TRBV20-1,CSARDPLAGGPHTDTQYF,TGCAGTGCTAGAGATCCACTAGCGGGGGGGCCCCACACAGATACGCAGTATTTT
few,-,TRBJ2-4,TRBV19,CASSPQTRGEVIQYF,TGTGCCAGTAGTCCCCAGACGAGAGGGGAGGTCATTCAGTACTTC
few,-,TRBJ2-7,TRBV5-6,CASSLDQIYEQYF,TGTGCCAGCAGCTTGGATCAGATCTACGAGCAGTACTTC
many,-,TRBJ2-3,TRBV3-1,CASSQVSVSDTQYF,TGTGCCAGCAGCCAAGTCAGCGTGTCAGATACGCAGTATTTT
many,-,TRBJ2-7,TRBV4-3,CASSQVASDYEQYF,TGCGCCAGCAGCCAAGTTGCTAGCGACTACGAGCAGTACTTC
-,-,TRBJ1-5,TRBV19,CASSIGHPSNQPQHF,TGTGCCAGTAGTATAGGGCATCCTAGCAATCAGCCCCAGCATTTT
-,-,TRBJ1-5,TRBV2,CASSGVGGDQPQHF,TGTGCCAGCAGTGGTGTGGGGGGGGATCAGCCCCAGCATTTT
many,TRBD1,TRBJ2-7,TRBV7-2,CASSSLITGVRYEQYF,TGTGCCAGCAGCTCACTAATCACAGGGGTCCGGTACGAGCAGTACTTC
-,TRBD1,TRBJ2-7,TRBV19,CASSMGTGGYYEQYF,TGTGCCAGTAGTATGGGGACAGGGGGCTACTACGAGCAGTACTTC
many,-,TRBJ2-3,TRBV6-1,CASTERVTDTQYF,TGTGCCAGCACGGAGCGGGTCACAGATACGCAGTATTTT
many,TRBD2,TRBJ2-3,TRBV13,CASTERGASMDTQYF,TGTGCCAGTACGGAGCGGGGGGCGTCAATGGATACGCAGTATTTT
many,-,TRBJ2-7,TRBV28,CASSLPGADEQYF,TGTGCCAGCAGTTTACCGGGGGCCGACGAGCAGTACTTC
-,-,TRBJ1-4,TRBV5-1,CTSSLYSAFPSIAATNEKLFF,TGCACCAGCAGCTTGTACAGCGCGTTCCCGAGTATCGCCGCAACTAATGAAAAACTGTTTTTC
few,-,TRBJ2-3,TRBV24-1,CATSDPLDPDTQYF,TGTGCCACCAGTGATCCTTTGGACCCAGATACGCAGTATTTT
-,-,TRBJ2-7,TRBV27,CASSPGLRIGEQYF,TGTGCCAGCAGTCCGGGACTTAGAATAGGCGAGCAGTACTTC
-,TRBD2,TRBJ2-7,TRBV19,CASRIAGGPSYEQYF,TGTGCCAGTAGGATAGCGGGAGGGCCCTCGTACGAGCAGTACTTC
many,-,TRBJ2-1,TRBV6-5,CASSYSIVASRNEQFF,TGTGCCAGCAGTTACTCGATAGTGGCTAGCAGGAATGAGCAGTTCTTC
few,-,TRBJ2-3,TRBV6-2/TRBV6-3,CASSYVAGATDTQYF,TGTGCCAGCAGTTACGTCGCGGGGGCGACAGATACGCAGTATTTT
-,-,TRBJ2-1,TRBV4-3,CASGQPPYYNEQFF,TGCGCCAGCGGCCAACCCCCCTACTACAATGAGCAGTTCTTC
-,-,TRBJ2-1,TRBV28,CASNEGVWNEQFF,TGTGCCAGCAATGAGGGGGTGTGGAATGAGCAGTTCTTC
few,-,TRBJ2-7,TRBV6-2/TRBV6-3,CASSTPKRARYEQYF,TGTGCCAGCAGTACCCCCAAGAGGGCGCGGTACGAGCAGTACTTC
many,TRBD1,TRBJ1-5,TRBV6-5,CASSYSAGGLGQPQHF,TGTGCCAGCAGTTACTCGGCAGGGGGTCTGGGTCAGCCCCAGCATTTT
many,-,TRBJ2-4,TRBV12-3/TRBV12-4,CASSPTGPDIQYF,TGTGCCAGCAGCCCGACGGGGCCGGACATTCAGTACTTC